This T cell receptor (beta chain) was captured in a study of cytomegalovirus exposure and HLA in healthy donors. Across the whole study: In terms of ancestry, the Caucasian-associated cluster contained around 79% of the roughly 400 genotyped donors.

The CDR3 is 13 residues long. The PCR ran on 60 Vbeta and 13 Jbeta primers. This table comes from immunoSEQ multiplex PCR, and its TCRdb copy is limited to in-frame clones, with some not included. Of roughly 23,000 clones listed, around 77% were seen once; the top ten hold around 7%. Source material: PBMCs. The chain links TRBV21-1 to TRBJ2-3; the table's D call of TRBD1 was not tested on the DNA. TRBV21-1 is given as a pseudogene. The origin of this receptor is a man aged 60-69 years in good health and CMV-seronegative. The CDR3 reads CASSLQGADTQYF. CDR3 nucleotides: TGTGCCAGCAGCCTTCAGGGTGCAGATACGCAGTATTTT.